The 18 T cell receptor beta chains below all came from one sample that was sequenced in a study of blood T cells in healthy people across ages (dated by TCRdb to between 2015 and 2017). Libraries came from 5' RACE. Sequencing used an Illumina HiSeq 2500. A second PCR of about 7 to 12 cycles was performed with a sample-barcoded 5' primer and a J-beta primer mix. TCRdb trimmed the raw reads at Q25, called clones with MiXCR and kept productive beta chains. CDR3 protein sequences are deduplicated, and each keeps its most common genes and DNA. The sample records roughly 800,000 distinct CDR3 sequences, more than 45% of which are singletons. Roughly 20% of the sample goes to the ten largest clones. Material for sequencing was blood. These receptor sequences come from a man younger than 40 in good health.

The chain is built from TRBV5-1 and TRBJ2-1; 12 bases align to TRBD2. Germline values: CDR1 SGHRS, CDR2 YFSETQ. Trimming took 7 bases from V and 8 from J; bases not matched to a gene: 10. This CDR3 contains 15 residues. Here the CDR3 reads CASRTTSGGGDEQFF. DNA of the CDR3: TGCGCCAGCCGAACGACTAGCGGGGGCGGGGATGAGCAGTTCTTC. The full variable domain, in which reference TRBV5-1 and TRBJ2-1 provide the parts outside the CDR3, is KAGVTQTPRYLIKTRGQQVTLSCSPISGHRSVSWYQQTPGQGLQFLFEYFSETQRNKGNFPGRFSGRQFSNSRSEMNVSTLELGDSALYLCASRTTSGGGDEQFFGPGTRLTVL.

V and J are TRBV5-1 and TRBJ1-5; the D is unclear. CDR1 SGHRS and CDR2 YFSETQ come from the germline V gene. The ends were cut back, 7 bases at V and 7 bases at J, with 18 bases in the middle. The length of the CDR3 is 14 residues. CDR3 DNA: TGCGCCAGCGCCCCGGGTACGGTATCGCAGCCCCAGCATTTT. Its translation is CASAPGTVSQPQHF.

The chain couples TRBV7-8 to TRBJ2-3, with 8 bases matching TRBD1. CDR1 is SGHVS and CDR2 is FQNEAQ in the germline V gene. Trimming at V came to 3 bases and at J to 8 bases, leaving 4 bases not matched to a gene. The CDR3 consists of 13 residues. CDR3 loop: CASSLDRVGTQYF. The CDR3 DNA is TGTGCCAGCAGCTTGGACAGGGTTGGTACGCAGTATTTT.

The chain employs TRBV6-5 and TRBJ2-7, with 10 bases that match TRBD1. Per the germline V gene, CDR1 is MNHEY and CDR2 is SVGAGI. V was pared by 6 bases and J by 3 bases, with 5 bases of the junction left unmatched. The CDR3 extends over 14 amino acids. In DNA form, the CDR3 reads TGTGCCAGCAGGGGACAGGGGAGGCACTACGAGCAGTACTTC. It translates to CASRGQGRHYEQYF.

With respect to this clonotype: One end of the junction is discordant with germline, which a read error may explain. The rearrangement joins TRBV7-7 to TRBJ2-7, with D tentatively TRBD2 (5 bases). TRBJ2-5 explains the end of the DNA better; the J call may be wrong. From germline, CDR1 is SSHAT and CDR2 FNYEAQ (reference sequence). The CDR3 totals 14 residues. The CDR3 sequence: CASSLNVRGETQYF. CDR3 DNA: TGTGCTAGCAGCTTAAATGTGAGAGGGGAGACCCAGTACTTC.

This chain joins TRBV20-1 and TRBJ2-7, with D possibly matching TRBD1 (5 bases). The germline gives CDR1 DFQATT, CDR2 SNEGSKA (reference sequence). The CDR3 has 16 amino acids. V was cut by 6 bases and J by 3 bases, with 24 bases left in between. CDR3 sequence (DNA): TGCAGTGCCGCCCCAGTGGGGCTTTCCTTCTTCTACGAGCAGTACTTC. It codes for CSAAPVGLSFFYEQYF.

This chain links TRBV24-1 with TRBJ2-1; 8 bases agree with TRBD2. V trimming: 4 bases; J trimming: 8 bases; junction bases outside the gene matches: 3. This CDR3 is built from 13 residues. Germline V CDR1 and CDR2: KGHDR, SFDVKD. In nucleotides, the CDR3 is TGTGCCACCAGTGACCGGGGACTAGATGAGCAGTTCTTC. This sequence encodes CATSDRGLDEQFF.

The chain couples TRBV9 to TRBJ1-2; 8 nucleotides match TRBD1. The V and J ends lost 0 bases and 7 bases, in that order; junction bases with no gene match: 14. The germline V gene encodes CDR1 SGDLS and CDR2 YYNGEE. The CDR3 has 17 residues. CDR3 DNA: TGTGCCAGCAGCGTAGGTTTATGGACAGGGACTTTATCTGGCTACACCTTC. Protein product: CASSVGLWTGTLSGYTF.

The J gene is TRBJ2-7, the V gene TRBV27; TRBD2 aligns across 9 bases. V shed 10 bases, J shed 0 bases, and the junction held 7 bases outside the gene matches. Per germline, CDR1 MNHEY and CDR2 SMNVEV (reference sequence). This CDR3 is 14 amino acids long. The CDR3 region is CATTSGRNSYEQYF. In DNA, the CDR3 is TGTGCCACCACAAGCGGGAGGAACTCCTACGAGCAGTACTTC.

J is TRBJ2-1 and V is TRBV7-2; 8 nucleotides align to TRBD2. The CDR3 is 14 residues long. The trim removed 5 bases at V and 7 bases at J, leaving 7 bases unmatched. Germline V CDR1 and CDR2: SGHTA, FQGNSA. In DNA, the CDR3 is TGTGCCAGCAGCCGAACGGTAGCGGGGAATGAGCAGTTCTTC. Its translation is CASSRTVAGNEQFF. The full variable domain, completed using reference TRBV7-2 and TRBJ2-1, is GAGVSQSPSNKVTEKGKDVELRCDPISGHTALYWYRQSLGQGLEFLIYFQGNSAPDKSGLPSDRFSAERTGGSVSTLTIQRTQQEDSAVYLCASSRTVAGNEQFFGPGTRLTVL.

The genes are TRBV7-6 and TRBJ2-1; 9 bases line up with TRBD1. The CDR3 runs to 14 residues. Losses at the gene ends were 5 bases for V and 5 bases for J; bases not matched to a gene: 4. Germline CDR1 is SGHVS and CDR2 is FNYEAQ. CDR3 in DNA: TGTGCCAGCAGCACCCGGGACAGGGACAATGAGCAGTTCTTC. Translation gives CASSTRDRDNEQFF.

This clonotype appeared once. The chain employs TRBV11-3 and TRBJ2-7, with D maybe TRBD2 (6 bases). This CDR3 has 13 residues. With 5 bases removed from V and 5 bases from J, the gap between germline ends came to 13 bases. Germline CDR1 SGHNT, CDR2 YENEEA. The CDR3 DNA reads TGTGCCAGCAGCCCCCGGGGGAGCCACGAGCAGTACTTC. Translating it yields CASSPRGSHEQYF.

The CDR3 protein is CSARDLDAKGARYEQYF. CDR3 DNA: TGCAGTGCTAGAGACCTCGACGCGAAGGGGGCCCGCTACGAGCAGTACTTC. The rearrangement links TRBV20-1 to TRBJ2-7; 7 bases map to TRBD1. The junction had 14 bases not matched to a gene; V was cut back by 0 bases and J by 3 bases. The CDR3 totals 17 residues. Germline values: CDR1 DFQATT, CDR2 SNEGSKA (reference sequence).

This clonotype has just one count. The germline gene is not matched at one end of the junction; a read error may be the cause. The V gene is TRBV6-2 or TRBV6-3, the J gene TRBJ2-3; perhaps TRBD1 as D (6 bases). Germline lookup yields CDR1 MNHEY and CDR2 SVGEGT. The CDR3 contains 14 residues. CDR3 sequence (DNA): TGTGCCAGCAGCCCGGGACACAGCACAGATACGCGGTATTTT. Protein product: CASSPGHSTDTRYF.

V and J are TRBV7-3 and TRBJ2-5, with 11 bases identical to TRBD2. CDR1 and CDR2 from the germline V gene are SGHTA and FQGTGA. The V and J ends lost 3 bases and 11 bases, in that order; junction bases with no gene match: 5. The length of the CDR3 is 13 residues. This CDR3 is CASSLTSGKEQYF. The CDR3 DNA is TGTGCCAGCAGCTTGACTAGCGGGAAAGAGCAGTACTTC. The full variable domain, with the rest looked up from reference TRBV7-3 and TRBJ2-5, is GAGVSQTPSNKVTEKGKYVELRCDPISGHTALYWYRQSLGQGPEFLIYFQGTGAADDSGLPNDRFFAVRPEGSVSTLKIQRTERGDSAVYLCASSLTSGKEQYFGPGTRLLVL.

This clonotype showed up many times. The CDR3 bases are TGCAGCGTTAAATTTGGGGGAGAGACCCAGTACTTC. It yields the protein CSVKFGGETQYF. The rearrangement joins TRBV29-1 to TRBJ2-5, with D perhaps TRBD1 or TRBD2 (5 bases each). Germline loops: CDR1 SQVTM, CDR2 ANQGSEA. The V and J ends lost 5 bases and 4 bases respectively, with 11 bases between them. The CDR3 is 12 amino acids.

The chain links TRBV20-1 to TRBJ2-1; D gene unclear. Germline CDR1 is DFQATT and CDR2 is SNEGSKA (reference sequence). V was clipped by 3 bases and J by 4 bases, with 7 bases between them. This CDR3 comprises 12 residues. The CDR3 DNA is TGCAGTGCTAGCCCCGTATACAATGAGCAGTTCTTC. Translation: CSASPVYNEQFF.

The chain links TRBV4-3 to TRBJ2-1; D is possibly TRBD1 or TRBD2 (6 bases each). The germline V and J ends were trimmed by 2 bases and 2 bases, with 22 bases remaining between them. Looked up from germline, CDR1 is LGHNA and CDR2 is YSLEER. The CDR3 contains 19 residues. Here the CDR3 DNA reads TGCGCCAGCAGCCAACTCACGGGAGCAGGGGTAGTTACCTACAATGAGCAGTTCTTC. It yields the protein CASSQLTGAGVVTYNEQFF.